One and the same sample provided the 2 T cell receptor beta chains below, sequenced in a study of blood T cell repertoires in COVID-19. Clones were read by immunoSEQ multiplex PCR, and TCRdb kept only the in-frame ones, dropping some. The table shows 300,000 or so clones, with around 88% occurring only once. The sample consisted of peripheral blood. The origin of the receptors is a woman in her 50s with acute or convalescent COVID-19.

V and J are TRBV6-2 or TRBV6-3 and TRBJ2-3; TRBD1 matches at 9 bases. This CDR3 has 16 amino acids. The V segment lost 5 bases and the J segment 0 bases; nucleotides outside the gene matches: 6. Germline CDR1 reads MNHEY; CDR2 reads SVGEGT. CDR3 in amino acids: CASSRQGDYSTDTQYF. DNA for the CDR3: TGTGCCAGCAGTCGACAGGGGGACTACAGCACAGATACGCAGTATTTT.

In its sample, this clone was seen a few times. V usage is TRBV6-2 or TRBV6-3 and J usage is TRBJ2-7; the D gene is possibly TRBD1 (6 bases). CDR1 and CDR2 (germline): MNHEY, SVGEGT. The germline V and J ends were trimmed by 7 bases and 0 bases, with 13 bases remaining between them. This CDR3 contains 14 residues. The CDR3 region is CASIPSRGSYEQYF. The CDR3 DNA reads TGTGCCAGCATCCCCAGCAGGGGCTCCTACGAGCAGTACTTC.